This TCR beta chain was captured in a study of human T cells and chemical hapten exposure (dated by TCRdb to 2020 to 2023). Study-level background: For sensitization, 2% DPC in acetone was applied to an approximately 2 cm by approximately 2 cm area of upper inner arm skin. Twenty-nine alopecia patients gave blood for TCR sequencing at one to four time points (pre-sensitization, 2, 6 and 24 weeks). Blood was sampled from patients pre-sensitization (week 0) and at 2, 6 and about 24 weeks after DPC sensitization. Patch testing was done on the upper back using Finn chambers containing 0.01% DPC, and results were scored after 6 days according to International Contact Dermatitis Research Group standards. Libraries were pooled for sequencing, and variation in per-sample TCR yields was attributed mainly to small differences in library volumes within the pool. Alopecia areata with under or over 50% scalp involvement, alopecia totalis and alopecia universalis were represented in the patient cohort, which was mostly female. Weekly therapeutic DPC doses were additionally applied to the scalp of patients throughout the roughly 26-week study period. This study followed changes in the peripheral blood TCR repertoire in vivo during primary and secondary sensitization of alopecia patients to the hapten diphenylcyclopropenone (DPC). What the study reported, not specific to this receptor: The number of TCRs above 1 in 1000 frequency did not change with DPC sensitization; there was no evidence of global repertoire structure alterations. Repeated subsampling changed both the strength of the expansion versus patch-test correlation and the threshold at which that correlation became significant. The number of PT1 expanded TCRs positively correlated with patch test score, significant at thresholds 8, 16 and 32 but not 4. Because all patients had alopecia, a presumed autoimmune disease, the immune response of the patients might differ from that of healthy individuals. Compared with pre-sensitization or healthy control sets, expanded TCRs formed significantly more large CDR3 similarity clusters, which is consistent with antigen-driven responses.

The CDR3, cysteine through phenylalanine, is 14 amino acids long. The kept DNA is CDR3 alone, 42 bases in frame from the first base. The germline V end is reduced by 7 bases and the J end by 1 base; junction bases left unmatched: 3. The time point label, as the study defines it: patch test 3, about 24 weeks after DPC sensitization. This specimen's treatment or condition label, interpreted: therapeutic diphenylcyclopropenone sensitization with weekly scalp DPC. At every patch-test visit, the blood draw took place before the patch test was put on. Patients were considered eligible if aged 18 to 70, diagnosed with alopecia and deemed suitable for DPC therapy, and patients were excluded if pregnant. Total RNA was extracted from unfractionated whole blood that had been collected in Tempus Blood RNA tubes. The library was produced with RACE. Sequencer: NextSeq 500. During library preparation, unique molecular identifiers were attached to individual cDNA molecules so that TCRs could be counted in a quantitative, reproducible way. Each blood RNA sample was used to sequence both TCR alpha and TCR beta chains. Concerning the study's data processing: A median of around 100,000 TCRs per sample was observed, with a range of about 20,000 to 750,000. The Decombinator software suite was used to annotate the V, J and CDR3 of the TCR reads. For the PS versus PT1 abundance plots, all samples were subsampled to the same number of TCRs (28,000). TCRs were defined as expanded if absent before sensitization and observed at least eight times at the 2-week time point. Clones were called with MiXCR by TCRdb after fastp trimmed the public reads at Q25, and only in-frame beta chains were retained. Duplicate CDR3 protein sequences are folded into a single record with the most common DNA and genes. The V and J calls follow TCRdb's processing rather than the paper's. The sample contains roughly 130,000 distinct CDR3 sequences, around 11% of them found a single time. The ten largest clonotypes hold around 2.5% of the sample.

In this sample, this clonotype turned up a few times. Its antigen is not yet known. Base qualities are missing; no much larger clone stands one base away. This chain is built from TRBV12-3 or TRBV12-4 and TRBJ2-2, with 7 junctional bases fitting TRBD2. Sequenced here: whole blood, sampled in connection with sensitization to the hapten diphenylcyclopropenone (DPC). This TCR derives from a woman between 45 and 65 years old with alopecia areata. Some clones in this sample may be carry-over from other donors' samples. CDR3 loop: CASKPSGNTGELFF. The nucleotides are TGTGCCAGCAAGCCTAGCGGGAACACCGGGGAGCTGTTTTTT.